These 13 T cell receptor beta chains came from one sample sequenced in a study of blood T cell repertoires in COVID-19. The data were produced by immunoSEQ multiplex PCR, yet TCRdb's version contains in-frame clones alone and is incomplete. The sample carries fewer than 250,000 clones, 70% to 90% recorded once. Sequencing was carried out using PBMCs or T cells enriched from blood (not recorded which). The source is a man aged 50 or older who had been exposed to COVID-19.

The chain uses TRBV15 and TRBJ1-2; D might be TRBD1 (6 bases). Trimming stripped 3 bases from V and 5 bases from J, with 13 bases between. The CDR3 runs 14 residues. Germline V gives CDR1 LNHNV, CDR2 YYDKDF (reference sequence). The CDR3 loop is CATSRTGFDYGYTF. The CDR3 region has the DNA TGTGCCACCAGCAGGACAGGATTTGATTATGGCTACACCTTC.

The V call is TRBV5-1, the J call TRBJ1-6; possibly TRBD1 for D (5 bases). The CDR3 has 17 residues. V was pared by 1 base and J by 0 bases, with 11 bases between. Germline V gene data show CDR1 as SGHRS and CDR2 as YFSETQ. Written as DNA, the CDR3 is TGCGCCAGCAGCTTGACAGGCTTGAGCTCCTATAATTCACCCCTCCACTTT. Its protein product is CASSLTGLSSYNSPLHF.

The gene calls are TRBV19 and TRBJ1-5; no firm D call. The germline V gene has CDR1 LNHDA and CDR2 SQIVND (reference sequence). V was shortened by 6 bases and J by 2 bases, with 14 bases between the two germline ends. The CDR3 consists of 15 residues. The CDR3 reads CASRRHSGGNQPQHF. In DNA form, the CDR3 reads TGTGCCAGTAGGAGACATAGCGGGGGCAATCAGCCCCAGCATTTT.

The sample holds one count of this clone. The rearrangement joins TRBV25-1 to TRBJ2-1; weak D call: TRBD2 (5 bases). The CDR3 has 12 residues. Germline V gives CDR1 MGHDK, CDR2 SYGVNS. The germline V and J ends were trimmed by 10 bases and 9 bases, with 16 bases remaining between them. In DNA form, the CDR3 reads TGTGCCACCACTCATGAGGGCCGTGAGCAGTTCTTC. It codes for CATTHEGREQFF. The full variable domain, completed using reference TRBV25-1 and TRBJ2-1, is EADIYQTPRYLVIGTGKKITLECSQTMGHDKMYWYQQDPGMELHLIHYSYGVNSTEKGDLSSESTVSRIRTEHFPLTLESARPSHTSQYLCATTHEGREQFFGPGTRLTVL.

This rearrangement joins TRBV5-1 to TRBJ1-1, with 7 bases identical to TRBD1. Looked up from germline, CDR1 is SGHRS and CDR2 is YFSETQ. The CDR3 sequence is 14 residues long. V dropped 3 bases and J dropped 4; count of bases not matched to a gene: 6. The DNA of the CDR3 is TGCGCCAGCAGCTGGCAGGGGGAAGGCACTGAAGCTTTCTTT. Its translation: CASSWQGEGTEAFF.

The V gene is TRBV5-1, the J gene TRBJ2-5; maybe TRBD2 (5 bases). The length of the CDR3 is 15 residues. Trimming stripped 4 bases from V and 0 bases from J, with 13 bases between. Per germline, CDR1 SGHRS and CDR2 YFSETQ. The CDR3 bases are TGCGCCAGCAGCCCCCAACTAGTGTACCAAGAGACCCAGTACTTC. It is translated as CASSPQLVYQETQYF.

This rearrangement joins TRBV5-1 to TRBJ1-1; no definite D call. Germline loops: CDR1 SGHRS, CDR2 YFSETQ. Trimming shortened V by 1 base and J by 3 bases, and 7 bases separated the two germline ends. The CDR3 extends over 13 amino acids. The CDR3 DNA sequence: TGCGCCAGCAGCTTGAAGGAGGACACTGAAGCTTTCTTT. As protein: CASSLKEDTEAFF.

The chain combines TRBV12-3 or TRBV12-4 with TRBJ1-5; D ambiguous. CDR3 size: 13 residues. With 6 bases removed from V and 7 bases from J, the gap between germline ends came to 13 bases. This chain's CDR3 is CASRRTPGQPQHF. CDR3 sequence (DNA): TGTGCCAGCAGGAGGACCCCGGGACAGCCCCAGCATTTT.

The chain combines TRBV28 with TRBJ1-1, with 8 bases matching TRBD1. Looked up from germline, CDR1 is MDHEN and CDR2 is SYDVKM. This CDR3 has 14 amino acids. J lost 5 bases, V lost 5 bases, and 7 bases had no gene match. Here the CDR3 reads CASSARGLKTEAFF. The CDR3, as DNA: TGTGCCAGCAGTGCCAGGGGGCTAAAGACTGAAGCTTTCTTT.

This rearrangement joins TRBV4-1 to TRBJ1-4, with TRBD1 as a possible D gene (5 bases). The length of the CDR3 is 13 residues. Germline V gene data show CDR1 as MGHRA and CDR2 as YSYEKL. V gave up 2 bases and J gave up 6 bases, with 7 bases separating them. CDR3 coding DNA: TGCGCCAGCAGCCAATGGGGGGATGAAAAACTGTTTTTT. Translation gives CASSQWGDEKLFF.

This clone was seen only once. The rearrangement links TRBV28 to TRBJ2-1; D perhaps matches TRBD1 (5 bases). Per germline, CDR1 MDHEN and CDR2 SYDVKM. This CDR3 contains 12 residues. The V end was cut by 5 bases, the J end by 8 bases, with 10 bases between. CDR3: CASSRGIHEQFF. CDR3 coding DNA: TGTGCCAGCAGTAGGGGTATCCATGAGCAGTTCTTC.

The chain recombines TRBV5-6 with TRBJ2-1; D perhaps matches TRBD1 (6 bases). Germline CDR1 reads SGHDT; CDR2 reads YYEEEE. Trimming stripped 7 bases from V and 5 bases from J, with 16 bases between. The CDR3 has 14 amino acids. The CDR3 spells CASLSGQSDNEQFF. In DNA form, the CDR3 reads TGTGCCAGCCTGAGCGGACAGAGTGACAATGAGCAGTTCTTC.

The rearrangement joins TRBV21-1 to TRBJ1-4; the D call of TRBD1 is as the table states it, not checked on the DNA. TRBV21-1 is given as a pseudogene. This CDR3 contains 17 residues. The CDR3 here is CASSEDKRFATNEKLFF. The DNA for the CDR3 is TGTGCCAGCAGCGAGGACAAACGATTTGCAACTAATGAAAAACTGTTTTTT.